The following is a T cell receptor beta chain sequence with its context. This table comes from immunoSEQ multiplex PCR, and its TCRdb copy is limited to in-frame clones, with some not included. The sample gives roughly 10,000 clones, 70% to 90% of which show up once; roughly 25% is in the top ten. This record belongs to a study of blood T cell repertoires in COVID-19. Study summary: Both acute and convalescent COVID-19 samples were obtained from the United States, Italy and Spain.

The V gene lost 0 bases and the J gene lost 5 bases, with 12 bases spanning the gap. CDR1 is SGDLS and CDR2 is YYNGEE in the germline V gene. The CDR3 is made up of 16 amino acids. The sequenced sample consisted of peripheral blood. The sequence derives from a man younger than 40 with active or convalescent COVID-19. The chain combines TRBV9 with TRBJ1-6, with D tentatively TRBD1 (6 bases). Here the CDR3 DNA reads TGTGCCAGCAGCGTAGGGCAGGGGTGGAATAATTCACCCCTCCACTTT. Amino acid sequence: CASSVGQGWNNSPLHF. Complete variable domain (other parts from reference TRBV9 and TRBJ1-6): DSGVTQTPKHLITATGQRVTLRCSPRSGDLSVYWYQQSLDQGLQFLIQYYNGEERAKGNILERFSAQQFPDLHSELNLSSLELGDSALYFCASSVGQGWNNSPLHFGNGTRLTVT.